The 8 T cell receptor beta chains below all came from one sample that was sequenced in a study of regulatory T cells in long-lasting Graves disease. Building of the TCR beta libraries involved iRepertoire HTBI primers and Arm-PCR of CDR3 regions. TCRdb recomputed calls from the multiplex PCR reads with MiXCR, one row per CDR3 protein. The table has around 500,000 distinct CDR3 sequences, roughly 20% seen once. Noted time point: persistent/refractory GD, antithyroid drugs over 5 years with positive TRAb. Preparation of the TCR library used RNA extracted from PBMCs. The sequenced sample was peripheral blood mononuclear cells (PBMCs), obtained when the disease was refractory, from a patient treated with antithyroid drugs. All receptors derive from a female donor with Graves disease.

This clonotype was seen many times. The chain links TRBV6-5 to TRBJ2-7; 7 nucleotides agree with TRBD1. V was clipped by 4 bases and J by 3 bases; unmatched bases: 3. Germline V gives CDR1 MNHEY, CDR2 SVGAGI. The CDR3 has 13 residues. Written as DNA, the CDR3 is TGTGCCAGCAGTTGGGCAGGGGGCTACGAGCAGTACTTC. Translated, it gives CASSWAGGYEQYF.

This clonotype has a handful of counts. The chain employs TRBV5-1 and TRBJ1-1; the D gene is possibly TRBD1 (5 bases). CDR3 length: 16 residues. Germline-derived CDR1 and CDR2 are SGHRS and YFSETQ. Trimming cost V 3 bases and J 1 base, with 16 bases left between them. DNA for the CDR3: TGCGCCAGCAGCTCACGGCCCGCGGGGGGGAACACTGAAGCTTTCTTT. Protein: CASSSRPAGGNTEAFF.

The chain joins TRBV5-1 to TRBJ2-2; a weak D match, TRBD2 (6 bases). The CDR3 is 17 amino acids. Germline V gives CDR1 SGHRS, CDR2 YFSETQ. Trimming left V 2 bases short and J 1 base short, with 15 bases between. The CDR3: CASSFKPTGGNTGELFF. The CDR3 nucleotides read TGCGCCAGCAGCTTCAAACCTACCGGGGGGAACACCGGGGAGCTGTTTTTT.

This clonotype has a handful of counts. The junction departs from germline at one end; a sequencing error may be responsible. Here the CDR3 reads CASGLAQGLRSPLHF. The CDR3 bases are TGTGCCAGCGGTTTAGCACAGGGCTTAAGGTCACCCCTCCACTTT. The rearrangement links TRBV28 to TRBJ1-6, with TRBD1 as a possible D gene (6 bases). This CDR3 region has 15 residues. Germline values: CDR1 MDHEN, CDR2 SYDVKM.

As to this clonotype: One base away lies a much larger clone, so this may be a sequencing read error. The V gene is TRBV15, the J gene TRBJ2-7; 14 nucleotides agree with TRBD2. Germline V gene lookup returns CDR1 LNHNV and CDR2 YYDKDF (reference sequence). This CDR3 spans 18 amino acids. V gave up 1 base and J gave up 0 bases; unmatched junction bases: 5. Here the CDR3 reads CATSRGTSGRRSSYEQYF. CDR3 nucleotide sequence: TGTGCCACCAGCAGAGGGACTAGCGGGAGGAGAAGCTCCTACGAGCAGTACTTC. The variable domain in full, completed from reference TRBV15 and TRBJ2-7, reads DAMVIQNPRYQVTQFGKPVTLSCSQTLNHNVMYWYQQKSSQAPKLLFHYYDKDFNNEADTPDNFQSRRPNTSFCFLDIRSPGLGDTAMYLCATSRGTSGRRSSYEQYFGPGTRLTVT.

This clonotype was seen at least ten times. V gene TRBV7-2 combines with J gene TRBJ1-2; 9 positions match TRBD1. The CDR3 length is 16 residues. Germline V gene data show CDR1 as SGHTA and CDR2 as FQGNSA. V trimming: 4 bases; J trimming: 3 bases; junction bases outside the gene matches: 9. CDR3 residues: CASSSRRRDRDYGYTF. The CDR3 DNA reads TGTGCCAGCAGCTCACGACGACGGGACAGGGACTATGGCTACACCTTC.

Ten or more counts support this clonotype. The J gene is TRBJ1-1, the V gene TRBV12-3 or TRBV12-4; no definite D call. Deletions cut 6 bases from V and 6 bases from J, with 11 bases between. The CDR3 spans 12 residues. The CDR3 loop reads CASSLAPSEAFF. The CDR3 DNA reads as TGTGCCAGCAGCCTCGCCCCCTCTGAAGCTTTCTTT.

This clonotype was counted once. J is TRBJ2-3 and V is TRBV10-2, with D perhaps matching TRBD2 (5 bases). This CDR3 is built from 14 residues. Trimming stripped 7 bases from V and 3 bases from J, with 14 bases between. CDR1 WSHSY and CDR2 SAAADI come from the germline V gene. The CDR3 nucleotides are TGCGCCAGCAAAACTAGTCTGGGTACAGATACGCAGTATTTT. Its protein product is CASKTSLGTDTQYF.